A single sample gave rise to the 18 T cell receptor beta chains below, sequenced in a study of cytomegalovirus exposure and HLA in healthy donors (dated by TCRdb to 2016 to 2017). The library was made by the immunoSEQ multiplex PCR assay. The multiplex PCR relied on a mix of 60 forward primers for TCR Vbeta segments and 13 reverse primers for TCR Jbeta segments. TCRdb obtained this table from immuneACCESS and retained in-frame rearrangements with V and J assigned. These tables miss some clones; where compared with another copy, unresolved V genes account for less than half of the shortfall, and the remainder is unexplained. A total of roughly 190,000 clones appear in this sample, 60% to 85% of them only once. About 1.4% of the sample is in the top ten clones. Sample: PBMCs. The origin of the receptors is a girl aged 5-17 years in good health and CMV-seropositive.

The rearrangement links TRBV9 to TRBJ2-7; unclear D gene. The V end was cut by 2 bases, the J end by 3 bases, with 15 bases between. The CDR3 contains 15 residues. Germline V gene data show CDR1 as SGDLS and CDR2 as YYNGEE. DNA for the CDR3: TGTGCCAGCAGCGTTGAGGCAGCAGCAAACTACGAGCAGTACTTC. It is translated as CASSVEAAANYEQYF.

The chain recombines TRBV6-1 with TRBJ1-1; no reliable D call. V was trimmed by 2 bases and J by 1 base, leaving 8 bases between them. The CDR3 sequence is 14 residues long. Germline lookup yields CDR1 MNHNS and CDR2 SASEGT. The CDR3 sequence: CASSESEENTEAFF. In nucleotides, the CDR3 is TGTGCCAGCAGTGAATCAGAGGAGAACACTGAAGCTTTCTTT.

In DNA form, the CDR3 reads TGTGCCAGCAGTTACTCCCTAGACACTGAAGCTTTCTTT. This translates into CASSYSLDTEAFF. The V gene is TRBV6-6, the J gene TRBJ1-1; D call uncertain. V dropped 0 bases and J dropped 3 bases, with 5 bases sitting between them. Per the germline V gene, CDR1 is MNHNY and CDR2 is SVGAGI (reference sequence). The CDR3 covers 13 residues.

V gene TRBV5-1 combines with J gene TRBJ2-1; 7 nucleotides align to TRBD1. The germline CDR1 and CDR2 sequences are SGHRS and YFSETQ. Trimming removed 0 bases from V and 4 bases from J; junction bases left unmatched: 4. The CDR3 runs to 15 residues. The CDR3 nucleotides are TGCGCCAGCAGCTTGGTGACAGGGCGATACAATGAGCAGTTCTTC. Protein product: CASSLVTGRYNEQFF.

The gene calls are TRBV9 and TRBJ2-2; tentatively, D is TRBD2 (6 bases). Germline CDR1 is SGDLS and CDR2 is YYNGEE. With 0 bases removed from V and 7 bases from J, the gap between germline ends came to 13 bases. This CDR3 spans 15 amino acids. As DNA, the CDR3 is TGTGCCAGCAGCGTAGAGGGAAGGAGGGTCGGGGAGCTGTTTTTT. Its protein is CASSVEGRRVGELFF.

The J gene is TRBJ2-2, the V gene TRBV13; D is undetermined. The CDR3 runs to 15 residues. The V end lost 4 bases, the J end lost 1 base, and 10 bases lay between the germline ends. Germline-derived CDR1 and CDR2 are PRHDT and FYEKMQ (reference sequence). CDR3 DNA sequence: TGTGCCAGCAGCTCTCTACGGGTGAACACCGGGGAGCTGTTTTTT. Residues: CASSSLRVNTGELFF.

V is TRBV7-9 and J is TRBJ2-1; possible D gene TRBD2, 6 bases. The ends were cut back, 1 base at V and 5 bases at J, with 9 bases in the middle. This CDR3 has 14 residues. CDR1 and CDR2 from the germline V gene are SEHNR and FQNEAQ (reference sequence). The CDR3, as DNA: TGTGCCAGCAGCTTAGTTGCGGGAAACAATGAGCAGTTCTTC. Translating it yields CASSLVAGNNEQFF.

The chain combines TRBV27 with TRBJ2-5; a possible D gene is TRBD1 (5 bases). Germline CDR1 and CDR2: MNHEY and SMNVEV (reference sequence). V lost 5 bases to trimming and J lost 0 bases, with 13 bases between them. This CDR3 is 15 amino acids long. CDR3 sequence reads: CASSPLDRYQETQYF. As DNA, the CDR3 is TGTGCCAGCAGTCCCCTAGACAGATACCAAGAGACCCAGTACTTC.

This clone was seen only a few times. The chain is built from TRBV12-5 and TRBJ1-1, with 7 bases matching TRBD1. Unmatched junction bases numbered 3, after V lost 5 bases and J lost 0 bases. This CDR3 contains 14 residues. Germline assignment: CDR1 LGHNT and CDR2 FRNRAP. The chain's CDR3 is CASGIDRVNTEAFF. CDR3 nucleotide sequence: TGTGCTAGTGGTATTGACAGGGTGAACACTGAAGCTTTCTTT.

The chain carries TRBV7-8 and TRBJ2-7; the match to TRBD1 covers 8 bases. This CDR3 comprises 16 residues. V lost 4 bases to trimming and J lost 6 bases; unmatched junction nucleotides: 14. Germline CDR1 reads SGHVS; CDR2 reads FQNEAQ. The CDR3 nucleotides read TGTGCCAGCAGCTCCAAGAACAGGGGGGCGGGTTTCGAGCAGTACTTC. This codes for CASSSKNRGAGFEQYF.

CDR3 sequence: CAISDSAGRDNSPLHF. CDR3 DNA sequence: TGTGCCATCAGTGACTCCGCAGGCAGGGATAATTCACCCCTCCACTTT. The genes are TRBV10-3 and TRBJ1-6, with D possibly being TRBD1 (5 bases). Germline V gene sequence: CDR1 ENHRY, CDR2 SYGVKD. There are 16 residues in the CDR3. V was shortened by 3 bases and J by 5 bases, with 14 bases between the two germline ends.

The V and J genes are TRBV4-1 and TRBJ2-7; the match to TRBD1 covers 7 bases. The CDR3 extends over 14 amino acids. Germline loops: CDR1 MGHRA, CDR2 YSYEKL. V shed 4 bases and J 1 base; nucleotides not matched to a gene: 4. CDR3 in DNA: TGCGCCAGCAGCCTCGGGACAGCTTCCTACGAGCAGTACTTC. It encodes CASSLGTASYEQYF.

This chain joins TRBV5-1 and TRBJ1-1, with a tentative D call TRBD1 (6 bases). This CDR3 region has 16 residues. V lost 0 bases and J 6 bases, leaving 18 bases between the germline ends. Looked up from germline, CDR1 is SGHRS and CDR2 is YFSETQ. The CDR3 here is CASSLETGGGGSEAFF. CDR3 nucleotides: TGCGCCAGCAGCTTGGAGACGGGGGGCGGCGGCTCTGAAGCTTTCTTT.

This chain links TRBV28 with TRBJ1-4; 8 bases are a match to TRBD1. From germline, CDR1 is MDHEN and CDR2 SYDVKM. Trimming cost V 6 bases and J 4 bases; bases outside gene matches: 10. The CDR3 runs to 16 residues. This chain's CDR3 is CASRLRTGSINEKLFF. The CDR3, as DNA: TGTGCCAGCAGACTCCGGACAGGGTCGATTAATGAAAAACTGTTTTTT.

This clone turned up a few times. The V call is TRBV7-9, the J call TRBJ1-4; D ambiguous. The ends were cut back, 1 base at V and 8 bases at J, with 11 bases in the middle. CDR1 is SEHNR and CDR2 is FQNEAQ in the germline V gene (reference sequence). The CDR3 is 14 residues long. CDR3 amino acids: CASSLVSQAEKLFF. The CDR3 bases are TGTGCCAGCAGCTTAGTCAGTCAGGCGGAAAAACTGTTTTTT.

This clone was found once. The sample contains more than one DNA sequence encoding this CDR3. The chain has TRBV19 and TRBJ1-5; possible D gene TRBD1, 5 bases. This CDR3 comprises 12 residues. Germline CDR1 reads LNHDA; CDR2 reads SQIVND (reference sequence). V dropped 11 bases and J dropped 4 bases, with 12 bases sitting between them. This CDR3 is CASSGGNQPQHF. Written as DNA, the CDR3 is TGTGCCTCTAGCGGGGGGAATCAGCCCCAGCATTTT. The full variable domain, rest sourced from reference TRBV19 and TRBJ1-5, is DGGITQSPKYLFRKEGQNVTLSCEQNLNHDAMYWYRQDPGQGLRLIYYSQIVNDFQKGDIAEGYSVSREKKESFPLTVTSAQKNPTAFYLCASSGGNQPQHFGDGTRLSIL.

The rearrangement links TRBV4-2 to TRBJ2-2; 11 bases fit TRBD1. The CDR3 has 18 amino acids. V lost 0 bases, J lost 7 bases, and 10 bases stayed unmatched. Germline V gene data show CDR1 as LGHNA and CDR2 as YNFKEQ. CDR3 protein: CASSQDPGQGARGGELFF. The DNA of the CDR3 is TGTGCCAGCAGCCAAGACCCCGGACAGGGGGCTCGCGGCGGGGAGCTGTTTTTT.

The DNA of the CDR3 is TGTGCCAGCAGCTCGCTCCGCGGGTATGGCTACACCTTC. Amino acid sequence: CASSSLRGYGYTF. The genes are TRBV11-3 and TRBJ1-2, with D hard to call. The germline gives CDR1 SGHNT, CDR2 YENEEA. This CDR3 contains 13 residues. Trimming took 4 bases from V and 5 from J, leaving 11 bases between them.